The 21 T cell receptor beta chains presented below share a single source sample, sequenced in a study of response to subunit inactivated influenza vaccine. From the RT-PCR reads, TCRdb called clonotypes with MiXCR, one entry per CDR3 protein. Of 450,000 to 700,000 distinct CDR3 sequences in the sample, 12% to 15% were seen once. The source was PBMCs from blood, collected 11 to 12 days after vaccination. These TCRs come from a man over 45 who received an inactivated influenza vaccine.

This clonotype has more than one count but fewer than ten. This chain uses TRBV30 with TRBJ2-3, with unresolved D. CDR1 and CDR2 (germline): GTSNPN, SVGIG (reference sequence). This CDR3 is built from 11 residues. V was clipped by 0 bases and J by 12 bases, with 10 bases between them. CDR3: CAWSVRQEQYF. The CDR3 DNA follows: TGTGCCTGGAGTGTACGTCAGGAACAGTATTTT. The full variable domain, in which reference TRBV30 and TRBJ2-3 provide the parts outside the CDR3, is SQTIHQWPATLVQPVGSPLSLECTVEGTSNPNLYWYRQAAGRGLQLLFYSVGIGQISSEVPQNLSASRPQDRQFILSSKKLLLSDSGFYLCAWSVRQEQYFGPGTRLTVL.

This clonotype was seen a handful of times. The rearrangement links TRBV5-1 to TRBJ2-3; D tentatively fits TRBD1 or TRBD2 (5 bases each). The length of the CDR3 is 16 residues. CDR1 and CDR2 from the germline V gene are SGHRS and YFSETQ. Trimming cost V 0 bases and J 4 bases, with 15 bases left between them. The CDR3 DNA reads as TGCGCCAGCAGCTTGGCCGGGGCCGGGTTCGCAGATACGCAGTATTTT. Translated: CASSLAGAGFADTQYF.

In its sample, this clonotype was seen a few times. The rearrangement joins TRBV5-1 to TRBJ2-2; D gene ambiguous. Germline V gene lookup returns CDR1 SGHRS and CDR2 YFSETQ. This CDR3 has 13 amino acids. Trimming removed 6 bases at V and 0 bases at J, with 6 bases between. DNA of the CDR3: TGCGCCAGCATTGGTACGAACACCGGGGAGCTGTTTTTT. This sequence encodes CASIGTNTGELFF.

This rearrangement joins TRBV14 to TRBJ2-2; 11 nucleotides align to TRBD2. The CDR3 totals 15 residues. Germline V gene sequence: CDR1 SGHDN, CDR2 FVKESK. J was trimmed by 7 bases and V by 4 bases; bases with no gene match: 5. CDR3 nucleotides: TGTGCCAGCAGCCGGACACTAGCGGGAGTCGGGGAGCTGTTTTTT. This encodes CASSRTLAGVGELFF.

This clonotype appeared a few times. CDR3: CASSQSGDSGNTIYF. For the CDR3, the DNA is TGTGCCAGCAGCCAGAGCGGAGATTCTGGAAACACCATATATTTT. The chain is built from TRBV4-2 and TRBJ1-3; D is unclear. The germline gives CDR1 LGHNA, CDR2 YNFKEQ. The CDR3 contains 15 residues. V was cut by 3 bases and J by 1 base, with 10 bases left in between.

This clonotype was seen ten or more times. This chain uses TRBV29-1 with TRBJ1-2, with a weak D call TRBD1 (5 bases). Trimming removed 5 bases from V and 5 bases from J, with 12 bases in between. Germline CDR1 is SQVTM and CDR2 is ANQGSEA. This CDR3 region has 12 residues. This CDR3 reads CSVWGGGYGYTF. CDR3 sequence (DNA): TGCAGCGTTTGGGGGGGAGGGTATGGCTACACCTTC.

This clonotype was seen a few times. This chain connects TRBV12-3 or TRBV12-4 to TRBJ2-2; D could derive from TRBD1 or TRBD2 (5 bases each). V dropped 3 bases and J dropped 12 bases, with 11 bases sitting between them. CDR3 length: 12 amino acids. Here the CDR3 reads CASSLWDRKLFF. The CDR3 DNA follows: TGTGCCAGCAGTTTGTGGGACCGGAAGCTGTTTTTT.

V and J are TRBV4-1 and TRBJ2-5; TRBD1 is a possible D gene (5 bases). This CDR3 is built from 14 residues. Trimming removed 0 bases from V and 4 bases from J, with 9 bases in between. Germline loops: CDR1 MGHRA, CDR2 YSYEKL. CDR3 sequence (DNA): TGCGCCAGCAGCCAAGAAGGGGTGGGAGAGACCCAGTACTTC. It translates to CASSQEGVGETQYF.

This clonotype has more than one count but fewer than ten. The J gene is TRBJ2-7, the V gene TRBV6-5; D may be TRBD1 (5 bases). Per germline, CDR1 MNHEY and CDR2 SVGAGI. The CDR3 length is 16 residues. The ends were cut back, 0 bases at V and 0 bases at J, with 12 bases in the middle. CDR3 nucleotides: TGTGCCAGCAGTTACTCGGTCAGGACAAGCTCCTACGAGCAGTACTTC. This gives the protein CASSYSVRTSSYEQYF.

This clonotype appeared a few times. This chain links TRBV12-3 or TRBV12-4 with TRBJ2-3; D might be TRBD1 or TRBD2, each matching 6 bases. The V and J ends lost 10 bases and 2 bases respectively, with 16 bases between them. The CDR3 extends over 14 amino acids. The CDR3 spells CATGWGALTDTQYF. CDR3 nucleotide sequence: TGTGCCACAGGTTGGGGGGCCCTCACAGATACGCAGTATTTT.

This clonotype has only one observation. This chain connects TRBV7-2 to TRBJ2-7; TRBD2 matches at 10 bases. The CDR3 is 16 amino acids. The V gene's germline CDR1 is SGHTA and CDR2 FQGNSA. V was pared by 5 bases and J by 1 base, with 8 bases of the junction left unmatched. The CDR3 here is CASSPDPLAGSYEQYF. CDR3 bases: TGTGCCAGCAGCCCCGACCCACTAGCGGGATCCTACGAGCAGTACTTC.

This clonotype was detected only a few times. The chain joins TRBV19 to TRBJ2-7; tentatively, D is TRBD1 or TRBD2 (6 bases each). Germline V gene data show CDR1 as LNHDA and CDR2 as SQIVND (reference sequence). The V end was cut by 5 bases, the J end by 3 bases, with 14 bases between. The CDR3 extends over 14 amino acids. The chain's CDR3 is CASSSAGQGYEQYF. CDR3 in DNA: TGTGCCAGTAGTTCCGCGGGACAAGGCTACGAGCAGTACTTC.

This clonotype has only a few counts. V gene TRBV6-5 combines with J gene TRBJ2-1; the D is unclear. This CDR3 is built from 16 residues. Trimming cost V 2 bases and J 0 bases, with 11 bases left between them. Germline V gene lookup returns CDR1 MNHEY and CDR2 SVGAGI. CDR3 loop: CASSYEAASSYNEQFF. CDR3 DNA sequence: TGTGCCAGCAGTTACGAGGCGGCAAGCTCCTACAATGAGCAGTTCTTC.

This clonotype was detected ten times or more. The V gene is TRBV20-1, the J gene TRBJ2-1; D is tentatively TRBD1 or TRBD2 (6 bases each). This CDR3 spans 14 amino acids. Trimming stripped 5 bases from V and 8 bases from J, with 19 bases between. Germline V gene lookup returns CDR1 DFQATT and CDR2 SNEGSKA (reference sequence). This CDR3 reads CSAPLGGFVDEQFF. CDR3 DNA: TGCAGTGCTCCACTAGGGGGGTTTGTAGATGAGCAGTTCTTC.

This chain connects TRBV3-1 to TRBJ1-1; D uncertain. The V and J ends lost 3 bases and 3 bases respectively, with 11 bases between them. The CDR3 extends over 14 amino acids. Germline V gene lookup returns CDR1 LGHDT and CDR2 YNNKEL (reference sequence). The CDR3 region has the DNA TGTGCCAGCAGCCAGTACGGAGGCGACACTGAAGCTTTCTTT. Translated, it gives CASSQYGGDTEAFF.

This clonotype was counted only a few times. The chain joins TRBV4-2 to TRBJ2-7; maybe TRBD2 (5 bases). V shed 2 bases and J shed 1 base, with 6 bases lying between them. Germline CDR1 LGHNA, CDR2 YNFKEQ. The CDR3 extends over 13 amino acids. CDR3 sequence: CASSQPGSYEQYF. DNA for the CDR3: TGTGCCAGCAGCCAACCGGGGTCCTACGAGCAGTACTTC.

This clonotype has just a few counts. The V gene is TRBV29-1, the J gene TRBJ2-1; the D is unclear. The CDR3 totals 12 residues. CDR1 and CDR2 from the germline V gene are SQVTM and ANQGSEA. V was clipped by 4 bases and J by 2 bases, with 6 bases between them. CDR3 region: CSVVPTYNEQFF. CDR3 nucleotides: TGCAGCGTTGTTCCAACCTACAATGAGCAGTTCTTC.

This clonotype came up a few times. The V gene is TRBV7-9, the J gene TRBJ2-1; 12 bases match TRBD2. V lost 5 bases and J lost 5; bases outside the gene matches: 7. The CDR3 is 16 residues long. Germline V gives CDR1 SEHNR, CDR2 FQNEAQ (reference sequence). The CDR3, as DNA: TGTGCCAGCAGCCAAGGACTAGCGGGATTAAACAATGAGCAGTTCTTC. Translation: CASSQGLAGLNNEQFF.

This chain uses TRBV10-1 with TRBJ2-7; 7 bases are shared with TRBD2. Per the germline V gene, CDR1 is WNHNN and CDR2 is SYGVQD (reference sequence). This CDR3 has 16 residues. The V and J ends lost 0 bases and 0 bases, in that order; junction bases with no gene match: 5. CDR3 in amino acids: CASSESWGGSSYEQYF. The CDR3 region has the DNA TGCGCCAGCAGTGAGTCGTGGGGGGGGAGCTCCTACGAGCAGTACTTC.

This chain links TRBV21-1 with TRBJ2-4. TRBV21-1 is a listed pseudogene. The length of the CDR3 is 14 residues. CDR3 DNA: TGTGCCAGCAGCAGTTCGGGGACCCAAAACATTCAGTACTTC. Protein sequence: CASSSSGTQNIQYF.

This clonotype was seen repeatedly, ten times or more. This rearrangement joins TRBV12-3 or TRBV12-4 to TRBJ1-5; TRBD1 is a possible D gene (5 bases). There are 13 residues in the CDR3. V dropped 1 base and J dropped 7 bases, with 8 bases sitting between them. CDR3 amino acids: CASSLGQYQPQHF. CDR3 coding DNA: TGTGCCAGCAGTTTAGGACAGTACCAGCCCCAGCATTTT.